This paragraph covers one T cell receptor beta chain sequence. Some clones are missing from TCRdb's copy, which holds only in-frame ones; the method was immunoSEQ multiplex PCR. The repertoire consists of about 120,000 clones, with 65% to 80% occurring once and the leading ten covering less than 7.5%. This specimen belongs to a study of blood T cell repertoires in COVID-19. Germline lookup yields CDR1 SQVTM and CDR2 ANQGSEA. The CDR3 runs 13 residues. The junction had 7 bases not matched to a gene; V was cut back by 6 bases and J by 5 bases. The V and J genes are TRBV29-1 and TRBJ2-5; TRBD1 agrees at 9 bases. Sequenced sample: peripheral blood. This sequence originates from a man between 70 and 80 years old with acute or convalescent COVID-19. The CDR3 DNA follows: TGCAGCGTAGAATCCGGGACAGGGGAGACCCAGTACTTC. Translated, it gives CSVESGTGETQYF.